This T cell receptor (beta chain) stems from a study of cytomegalovirus exposure and HLA in healthy donors. CDR1 is SGHRS, CDR2 YFSETQ, per germline. There are 15 residues in the CDR3. Trimming stripped 0 bases from V and 0 bases from J, with 6 bases between. The PCR ran on 60 Vbeta and 13 Jbeta primers. Libraries were prepared by immunoSEQ multiplex PCR; TCRdb keeps only in-frame clonotypes and omits some of them. The profile shows 35,000 to 45,000 clones, 82% of them singletons. The V call is TRBV5-1, the J call TRBJ1-4; D not resolved. This clonotype originated in a woman between 18 and 29 years old in good health and CMV-seropositive. The specimen sequenced was PBMCs. The CDR3 sequence: CASSLEETTNEKLFF. In nucleotides, the CDR3 is TGCGCCAGCAGCTTGGAGGAGACAACTAATGAAAAACTGTTTTTT.